This T cell receptor (beta chain) is from a study of OX40 agonist ivuxolimab in advanced cancers. Turning to the study itself: A mean age of roughly 66 years, range roughly 23 to 85, was recorded, and 80% to 90% were male.

The CDR3 spans 17 residues. J was trimmed by 3 bases and V by 5 bases; bases with no gene match: 5. Germline CDR1 PRHDT, CDR2 FYEKMQ (reference sequence). Baseline was the first blood sampling point, followed by cycle 4 day 1 and cycle 7 day 1. Repertoires were generated with immunoSEQ multiplex PCR, while TCRdb's copy carries only in-frame clones and drops some. The sample yields around 66,000 clones, around 84% seen once. This chain uses TRBV13 with TRBJ2-3, with 16 positions matching TRBD2. This sequence was found in an adult with an advanced solid tumor such as melanoma, head and neck, liver or kidney cancer. Here the sequenced sample was CD4+ or CD8+ T cells sorted from blood, taken in a trial of the OX40 agonist ivuxolimab. This CDR3 reads CASSPGLAGGRTDTQYF. DNA of the CDR3: TGTGCCAGCAGCCCGGGACTAGCGGGGGGGAGAACAGATACGCAGTATTTT.